These 9 T cell receptor beta chains share one sample of origin, sequenced in a study of blood T cell repertoires in COVID-19 (dated by TCRdb to the early 2020s). Libraries were made using the immunoSEQ multiplex PCR assay. TCRdb obtained this table from immuneACCESS and retained in-frame rearrangements with V and J assigned. These tables miss some clones; where compared with another copy, unresolved V genes account for less than half of the shortfall, and the remainder is unexplained. This sample gives about 520,000 clones in total; approximately 83% of them show up just once. The ten largest clones capture approximately 3.2% of the sample. The source material was peripheral blood. The receptors originated from a human donor in a cohort sampled during active COVID-19.

The rearrangement uses TRBV5-1 and TRBJ2-1, with TRBD2 as a possible D gene (6 bases). This CDR3 contains 16 residues. Germline V gene data show CDR1 as SGHRS and CDR2 as YFSETQ. Trimming shortened V by 4 bases and J by 6 bases, and 20 bases separated the two germline ends. The chain's CDR3 is CASSPGRAIPANEQFF. The CDR3 DNA sequence: TGCGCCAGCAGCCCCGGGAGAGCGATACCAGCCAATGAGCAGTTCTTC. The whole variable domain, filled in from reference TRBV5-1 and TRBJ2-1, reads KAGVTQTPRYLIKTRGQQVTLSCSPISGHRSVSWYQQTPGQGLQFLFEYFSETQRNKGNFPGRFSGRQFSNSRSEMNVSTLELGDSALYLCASSPGRAIPANEQFFGPGTRLTVL.

The chain joins TRBV24-1 to TRBJ2-2, with D perhaps TRBD1 (6 bases). Germline loops: CDR1 KGHDR, CDR2 SFDVKD. Trimming removed 4 bases from V and 4 bases from J, with 15 bases in between. CDR3 length: 16 amino acids. CDR3 sequence: CATSEPNRAGTGELFF. The CDR3 DNA follows: TGTGCCACCAGTGAGCCTAACAGGGCGGGCACCGGGGAGCTGTTTTTT.

A remark on this clone: Other DNA sequences of this sample code for an identical CDR3. The chain joins TRBV12-3 or TRBV12-4 to TRBJ1-2; 8 nucleotides agree with TRBD1. This CDR3 comprises 13 residues. The V segment lost 6 bases and the J segment 3 bases; nucleotides outside the gene matches: 3. The CDR3 reads CASRETGDYGYTF. The CDR3 DNA reads as TGTGCCAGCAGGGAGACAGGGGACTATGGCTACACCTTC.

This clone showed up many times. The DNA for the CDR3 is TGCAGCGTTGAAAGACAGGGTCCAAATGAGCAGTTCTTC. Translated, it gives CSVERQGPNEQFF. The chain is built from TRBV29-1 and TRBJ2-1, with 7 bases that match TRBD1. CDR1 and CDR2 from the germline V gene are SQVTM and ANQGSEA. This CDR3 is built from 13 residues. Trimming at V came to 2 bases and at J to 7 bases, leaving 5 bases not matched to a gene.

This chain connects TRBV5-1 to TRBJ1-4; TRBD1 might be the D (6 bases). V was shortened by 0 bases and J by 8 bases, with 14 bases between the two germline ends. CDR3 length: 15 residues. Germline CDR1 is SGHRS and CDR2 is YFSETQ. This CDR3 is CASSLASQGGEKLFF. The CDR3 DNA reads as TGCGCCAGCAGCTTGGCCTCACAGGGAGGGGAAAAACTGTTTTTT.

V is TRBV9 and J is TRBJ2-7, with 8 positions matching TRBD1. The CDR3 length is 14 residues. V was pared by 2 bases and J by 9 bases, with 10 bases of the junction left unmatched. Germline-derived CDR1 and CDR2 are SGDLS and YYNGEE. CDR3 in amino acids: CASSVGTGGVVQYF. In DNA, the CDR3 is TGTGCCAGCAGCGTGGGGACAGGAGGGGTTGTGCAGTACTTC.

This chain uses TRBV10-3 with TRBJ2-7, with TRBD2 matching over 15 bases. The junction had 7 bases not matched to a gene; V was cut back by 4 bases and J by 12 bases. Germline V gene sequence: CDR1 ENHRY, CDR2 SYGVKD. CDR3 length: 14 amino acids. The CDR3 reads CAISAGLAGGRLYF. The CDR3 bases are TGTGCCATCAGTGCTGGACTAGCGGGAGGGCGGCTGTACTTC.

The chain is built from TRBV7-8 and TRBJ1-4; 7 bases line up with TRBD1. This CDR3 is 13 amino acids long. Trimming took 1 base from V and 13 from J; bases not matched to a gene: 6. From germline, CDR1 is SGHVS and CDR2 FQNEAQ. The CDR3 nucleotides read TGTGCCAGCAGCTTAGAGGGACAGCTTCGACTGTTTTTT. As protein: CASSLEGQLRLFF.

V usage is TRBV7-3 and J usage is TRBJ1-6; 9 nucleotides align to TRBD1. This CDR3 is 16 amino acids long. The germline V gene has CDR1 SGHTA and CDR2 FQGTGA. Trimming at V came to 4 bases and at J to 3 bases, leaving 4 bases not matched to a gene. The CDR3 bases are TGTGCCAGCAGCTCCGAGGGACAGGGCTATAATTCACCCCTCCACTTT. Protein: CASSSEGQGYNSPLHF.